Following are 11 T cell receptor beta chains from one sample sequenced in a study of blood T cells in healthy people across ages. The second PCR ran about 6 to 12 cycles with a sample-barcoded 5' primer and J-beta primers. TCRdb fed the 5' RACE reads into MiXCR, producing one record per CDR3 protein. The sample lists around 820,000 distinct CDR3 sequences, 20% to 30% seen once, with 3% to 4% in the top ten. The same sample was also used in a study of T cells of mothers and their children.

Sequencing was done on a sample of blood. The receptor source for this set is a boy between 10 and 17 years old in good health.

There are a few counts of this clonotype. The chain has TRBV7-8 and TRBJ2-2, with D possibly being TRBD1 (5 bases). V shed 0 bases and J shed 0 bases, with 11 bases lying between them. CDR1 and CDR2 (germline): SGHVS, FQNEAQ. The CDR3 runs 17 residues. CDR3 amino acids: CASSLAQGQPNTGELFF. The DNA for the CDR3 is TGTGCCAGCAGCTTAGCTCAGGGCCAGCCGAACACCGGGGAGCTGTTTTTT. Supplemented by reference TRBV7-8 and TRBJ2-2, the full variable domain reads GAGVSQSPRYKVAKRGQDVALRCDPISGHVSLFWYQQALGQGPEFLTYFQNEAQLDKSGLPSDRFFAERPEGSVSTLKIQRTQQEDSAVYLCASSLAQGQPNTGELFFGEGSRLTVL.

This rearrangement joins TRBV7-9 to TRBJ1-4; no clear D. The V gene lost 5 bases and the J gene lost 7 bases, with 11 bases spanning the gap. The CDR3 contains 13 residues. The V gene's germline CDR1 is SEHNR and CDR2 FQNEAQ (reference sequence). The CDR3 region has the DNA TGTGCCAGCAGCAGAGACCCCAGTGAAAAACTGTTTTTT. This sequence encodes CASSRDPSEKLFF. The whole variable domain, remainder taken from reference TRBV7-9 and TRBJ1-4, is DTGVSQNPRHKITKRGQNVTFRCDPISEHNRLYWYRQTLGQGPEFLTYFQNEAQLEKSRLLSDRFSAERPKGSFSTLEIQRTEQGDSAMYLCASSRDPSEKLFFGSGTQLSVL.

This chain joins TRBV4-3 and TRBJ1-2; a possible D gene is TRBD1 (6 bases). Trimming left V 1 base short and J 4 bases short, with 19 bases between. CDR1 is LGHNA, CDR2 YSLEER, per germline. This CDR3 contains 17 residues. The CDR3 sequence: CASSQVGARGKSYGYTF. The CDR3 DNA reads as TGCGCCAGCAGCCAAGTTGGGGCCAGGGGTAAATCCTATGGCTACACCTTC.

The rearrangement uses TRBV6-2 or TRBV6-3 and TRBJ2-1; the D gene could be TRBD1 or TRBD2 (5 bases each). The ends were cut back, 2 bases at V and 4 bases at J, with 9 bases in the middle. Germline assignment: CDR1 MNHEY and CDR2 SVGEGT. The CDR3 covers 14 residues. For the CDR3, the DNA is TGTGCCAGCAGTTACAGGGGAGTTTACAATGAGCAGTTCTTC. This translates into CASSYRGVYNEQFF.

This clonotype was found a few times. The chain has TRBV20-1 and TRBJ2-1; a possible D gene is TRBD2 (6 bases). Germline-derived CDR1 and CDR2 are DFQATT and SNEGSKA (reference sequence). CDR3 size: 13 residues. The germline V and J ends were trimmed by 6 bases and 0 bases, with 9 bases remaining between them. The chain's CDR3 is CSAGTVSYNEQFF. Written as DNA, the CDR3 is TGCAGTGCGGGGACTGTCTCCTACAATGAGCAGTTCTTC.

Notes on this clonotype: No conserved phenylalanine or tryptophan is present at the end of the CDR3, so a read error is the likely explanation. The rearrangement uses TRBV19 and TRBJ2-5, with D tentatively TRBD2 (7 bases). The germline V gene encodes CDR1 LNHDA and CDR2 SQIVND (reference sequence). Trimming cost V 8 bases and J 4 bases, with 20 bases left between them. CDR3 length: 15 amino acids. In nucleotides, the CDR3 is TGTGCCAGTCACCGGGTGGGGGGGCGACGAGAGACCCAGTACCTC. Translation: CASHRVGGRRETQYL.

This clonotype turned up a few times. The J gene is TRBJ1-3, the V gene TRBV10-3, with a possible D match to TRBD1 (6 bases). Looked up from germline, CDR1 is ENHRY and CDR2 is SYGVKD. Trimming cost V 0 bases and J 4 bases, with 10 bases left between them. The CDR3 consists of 15 residues. CDR3 amino acids: CAISESTGRGNTIYF. The CDR3 DNA follows: TGTGCCATCAGTGAGTCAACAGGGAGAGGAAACACCATATATTTT.

This clonotype was observed a few times. V and J are TRBV28 and TRBJ2-2; D is unresolved. The length of the CDR3 is 16 residues. The V end was cut by 5 bases, the J end by 5 bases, with 18 bases between. Germline V gene lookup returns CDR1 MDHEN and CDR2 SYDVKM. CDR3 bases: TGTGCCAGCAGTCCCCCCATGGCCCCGTATACCGGGGAGCTGTTTTTT. This codes for CASSPPMAPYTGELFF.

This chain links TRBV20-1 with TRBJ2-4, with D possibly TRBD1 on 6 matching bases. The V end lost 0 bases, the J end lost 1 base, and 13 bases lay between the germline ends. The V gene's germline CDR1 is DFQATT and CDR2 SNEGSKA (reference sequence). This CDR3 is built from 16 residues. This CDR3 reads CSARDYPGDAKNIQYF. CDR3 bases: TGCAGTGCTAGAGATTATCCAGGGGACGCCAAAAACATTCAGTACTTC.

The chain carries TRBV15 and TRBJ2-3; D is undetermined. Germline CDR1 reads LNHNV; CDR2 reads YYDKDF (reference sequence). Trimming shortened V by 0 bases and J by 3 bases, and 13 bases separated the two germline ends. This CDR3 contains 16 residues. The CDR3 DNA sequence: TGTGCCACCAGCAGAGATCGTGGTAGGCAGACAGATACGCAGTATTTT. It encodes CATSRDRGRQTDTQYF.

The chain carries TRBV19 and TRBJ1-5; TRBD1 might be the D (5 bases). The CDR3 has 14 amino acids. V was cut by 4 bases and J by 5 bases, with 12 bases left in between. In germline, CDR1 is LNHDA, CDR2 SQIVND (reference sequence). The DNA of the CDR3 is TGTGCCAGTAGTACCAGCCAGGGATATCAGCCCCAGCATTTT. Amino acids: CASSTSQGYQPQHF.